The 7 T cell receptor beta chains presented below share a single source sample, sequenced in a study of T cells after yellow fever vaccination. TCRdb processed the 5' RACE reads anew with MiXCR; each CDR3 protein has one entry. The profile shows fewer than 650,000 distinct CDR3 sequences, about a fifth of them singletons. Sequencing used PBMCs, obtained 20 to 25 days after the first yellow fever vaccination. These receptors all stem from a man aged 18 to 29 who received the YFV17D yellow fever vaccine.

The CDR3: CASSLGTTFTDTQYF. The CDR3 DNA reads as TGCGCCAGCAGCTTAGGGACTACTTTCACAGATACGCAGTATTTT. The rearrangement uses TRBV5-1 and TRBJ2-3; 7 nucleotides agree with TRBD2. The CDR3 has 15 residues. Trimming removed 2 bases from V and 2 bases from J; junction bases left unmatched: 5. From germline, CDR1 is SGHRS and CDR2 YFSETQ.

This clonotype has a handful of counts. The chain carries TRBV30 and TRBJ2-2, with a tentative D call TRBD2 (6 bases). The CDR3 has 15 residues. The V gene's germline CDR1 is GTSNPN and CDR2 SVGIG (reference sequence). V lost 4 bases to trimming and J lost 6 bases, with 18 bases between them. CDR3 bases: TGTGCCTGGAATCAGGGCCGTGGGGAGGCCGGGGAGCTGTTTTTT. Encoded protein: CAWNQGRGEAGELFF.

This clonotype was counted only a few times. The CDR3 nucleotides read TGTGCCAGTACACCGGGACTAGGGACCGGGGAGCTGTTTTTT. The encoded protein is CASTPGLGTGELFF. The chain links TRBV6-1 to TRBJ2-2, with 8 nucleotides matching TRBD2. V shed 9 bases and J 5 bases; nucleotides not matched to a gene: 8. This CDR3 has 14 residues. CDR1 and CDR2 from the germline V gene are MNHNS and SASEGT.

The rearrangement joins TRBV15 to TRBJ1-6; TRBD1 matches 7 bases. After removal of 3 bases from V and 9 bases from J, the junction contained 5 bases not matched to a gene. CDR1 is LNHNV, CDR2 YYDKDF, per germline (reference sequence). The CDR3 spans 14 residues. The CDR3 protein is CATSSDREVSPLHF. CDR3 coding DNA: TGTGCCACCAGCAGTGACAGGGAGGTTTCACCCCTCCACTTT.

The chain carries TRBV2 and TRBJ2-2; 11 bases are a match to TRBD1. Losses at the gene ends were 5 bases for V and 1 base for J; bases not matched to a gene: 6. There are 17 residues in the CDR3. Germline values: CDR1 SNHLY, CDR2 FYNNEI. CDR3 bases: TGTGCCAGCAGTAACGGACAGGGGGCCGGGAACACCGGGGAGCTGTTTTTT. Amino acids: CASSNGQGAGNTGELFF.

The rearrangement uses TRBV5-1 and TRBJ1-6; no definite D call. V was cut by 0 bases and J by 6 bases, with 13 bases left in between. CDR1 SGHRS and CDR2 YFSETQ come from the germline V gene. The CDR3 loop spans 16 amino acids. The DNA for the CDR3 is TGCGCCAGCAGCTTGGTTGAGGGTAGTGCTAATTCACCCCTCCACTTT. The encoded protein is CASSLVEGSANSPLHF. The variable domain in full, with the rest retrieved from reference TRBV5-1 and TRBJ1-6, is KAGVTQTPRYLIKTRGQQVTLSCSPISGHRSVSWYQQTPGQGLQFLFEYFSETQRNKGNFPGRFSGRQFSNSRSEMNVSTLELGDSALYLCASSLVEGSANSPLHFGNGTRLTVT.

V gene TRBV9 combines with J gene TRBJ1-6, with 8 bases matching TRBD1. Germline CDR1 is SGDLS and CDR2 is YYNGEE. This CDR3 comprises 15 residues. The ends lost 2 bases at V and 9 bases at J; junction bases unmatched: 7. CDR3 DNA: TGTGCCAGCAGCGTGACGGACAGGGTCACTTCACCCCTCCACTTT. Its translation is CASSVTDRVTSPLHF.